Listed here are 28 T cell receptor beta chains from one sample, sequenced in a study of blood T cell repertoires in COVID-19. Method: immunoSEQ multiplex PCR; TCRdb's copy keeps in-frame clones and lacks some. Here the sample spans approximately 200,000 clones, 65% to 90% being singletons. Sequenced input: PBMCs or T cells enriched from blood (not recorded which). These receptors all come from a middle-aged man who had recovered from COVID-19.

The gene calls are TRBV9 and TRBJ2-1, with D uncertain. CDR1 SGDLS and CDR2 YYNGEE come from the germline V gene. The CDR3 covers 16 residues. V was pared by 0 bases and J by 4 bases, with 14 bases between. As DNA, the CDR3 is TGTGCCAGCAGCGTAGATTTAGAGAGGATTTACAATGAGCAGTTCTTC. This gives the protein CASSVDLERIYNEQFF.

V usage is TRBV7-8 and J usage is TRBJ2-7; perhaps D is TRBD1 or TRBD2 (6 bases each). CDR3 length: 15 residues. Germline CDR1 reads SGHVS; CDR2 reads FQNEAQ. V was shortened by 5 bases and J by 2 bases, with 16 bases between the two germline ends. For the CDR3, the DNA is TGTGCCAGCAGCCGCGGGGCAGGGGTGACCTACGAGCAGTACTTC. Residues: CASSRGAGVTYEQYF.

About this clone itself: Other DNA variants within this sample encode the same CDR3. The chain combines TRBV6-5 with TRBJ1-5; no reliable D call. Looked up from germline, CDR1 is MNHEY and CDR2 is SVGAGI. This CDR3 region has 14 residues. Trimming cost V 2 bases and J 0 bases, with 5 bases left between them. The CDR3 sequence is CASSYTYSNQPQHF. The CDR3 region has the DNA TGTGCCAGCAGTTACACTTATAGCAATCAGCCCCAGCATTTT.

This clone was recorded only once. The chain carries TRBV7-2 and TRBJ2-4; 7 nucleotides align to TRBD2. Germline assignment: CDR1 SGHTA and CDR2 FQGNSA. This CDR3 contains 14 residues. J lost 6 bases, V lost 1 base, and 3 bases had no gene match. CDR3 coding DNA: TGTGCCAGCAGCTTAGATGGGGGGGGAAACATTCAGTACTTC. Amino acids: CASSLDGGGNIQYF.

The genes are TRBV9 and TRBJ1-2; D might be TRBD1 (6 bases). The CDR3 consists of 14 residues. Germline V gives CDR1 SGDLS, CDR2 YYNGEE. Trimming pared 4 bases from V and 3 bases from J, leaving 13 bases between. The CDR3 nucleotides are TGTGCCAGCAGCCCCCTACAGGGAGACTATGGCTACACCTTC. It translates to CASSPLQGDYGYTF.

The V and J genes are TRBV9 and TRBJ2-7; 8 positions agree with TRBD2. Trimming removed 3 bases from V and 0 bases from J; junction bases left unmatched: 2. The CDR3 runs to 14 residues. Per germline, CDR1 SGDLS and CDR2 YYNGEE. This CDR3 reads CASSATSGSYEQYF. The DNA for the CDR3 is TGTGCCAGCAGCGCAACTAGCGGCTCCTACGAGCAGTACTTC.

This clone has just one count. This CDR3 is CASSQRRNTDTQYF. CDR3 coding DNA: TGTGCCAGCAGTCAACGGAGGAACACAGATACGCAGTATTTT. The genes are TRBV6-5 and TRBJ2-3; weak D call: TRBD2 (5 bases). Germline lookup yields CDR1 MNHEY and CDR2 SVGAGI. The CDR3 extends over 14 amino acids. Trimming took 5 bases from V and 2 from J, leaving 11 bases between them.

This clone was seen once. The rearrangement joins TRBV10-1 to TRBJ2-3; D might be TRBD2 (6 bases). In germline, CDR1 is WNHNN, CDR2 SYGVQD (reference sequence). Trimming removed 4 bases at V and 4 bases at J, with 18 bases between. The CDR3 runs to 16 residues. CDR3 loop: CASSGKTGDLPDTQYF. In nucleotides, the CDR3 is TGCGCCAGCAGTGGGAAGACGGGAGATCTCCCAGATACGCAGTATTTT.

The chain uses TRBV7-3 and TRBJ2-5; the D is unclear. Germline loops: CDR1 SGHTA, CDR2 FQGTGA. The CDR3 spans 14 residues. V lost 5 bases and J lost 7, with 17 bases in between. CDR3 sequence: CASSDVGPWATQYF. CDR3 bases: TGTGCCAGCAGCGACGTTGGGCCGTGGGCGACCCAGTACTTC.

The chain employs TRBV5-6 and TRBJ1-1; TRBD1 might be the D (6 bases). CDR3 size: 14 residues. Between the trimmed V and J ends, which lost 3 bases and 4 bases, there was a span of 13 bases. The germline V gene encodes CDR1 SGHDT and CDR2 YYEEEE. The CDR3 DNA is TGTGCCAGCAGCTGGCGGGGGCGCCCCACTGAAGCTTTCTTT. It translates to CASSWRGRPTEAFF.

V is TRBV12-3 or TRBV12-4 and J is TRBJ1-1; no clear D. CDR3 length equals 13 residues. V shed 7 bases and J shed 1 base, with 10 bases lying between them. The CDR3 region has the DNA TGTGCCAGCAACCGAGGGCGGAACACTGAAGCTTTCTTT. It specifies CASNRGRNTEAFF.

The chain has TRBV7-8 and TRBJ1-2; TRBD1 matches 7 bases. V shed 5 bases and J 8 bases; nucleotides not matched to a gene: 17. This CDR3 is built from 16 residues. The germline V gene encodes CDR1 SGHVS and CDR2 FQNEAQ. The CDR3 sequence is CASSPRLRGRNEGYTF. DNA for the CDR3: TGTGCCAGCAGCCCCCGGCTCAGGGGGAGAAATGAGGGCTACACCTTC.

This clone was observed once. The identical CDR3 is also encoded by other nucleotide sequences in the sample. The chain combines TRBV11-2 with TRBJ2-1, with D possibly TRBD1 on 5 matching bases. This CDR3 region has 13 residues. Trimming removed 0 bases from V and 6 bases from J, with 6 bases in between. Germline lookup yields CDR1 SGHAT and CDR2 FQNNGV. The CDR3 DNA reads as TGTGCCAGCAGCTTAGATAGGGGCAATGAGCAGTTCTTC. Amino acids: CASSLDRGNEQFF.

This chain joins TRBV7-8 and TRBJ2-4; 11 nucleotides line up with TRBD2. The CDR3 covers 17 residues. J was trimmed by 9 bases and V by 1 base; bases with no gene match: 11. Germline V CDR1 and CDR2: SGHVS, FQNEAQ. CDR3 DNA sequence: TGTGCCAGCAGCTTAGTGACTAGCGGGATCCCGGGGGGCATTCAGTACTTC. This sequence encodes CASSLVTSGIPGGIQYF.

The chain joins TRBV3-1 (or the pseudogene TRBV3-2) to TRBJ2-2; D gene unclear. Trimming removed 1 base at V and 7 bases at J, with 10 bases between. Per germline, CDR1 LGHDT and CDR2 YNNKEL (reference sequence). The CDR3 sequence is 14 residues long. The CDR3 nucleotides are TGTGCCAGCAGCCAAGCCCGGGTCGGCGGGGAGCTGTTTTTT. It encodes CASSQARVGGELFF.

This clone was counted a few times. V usage is TRBV5-1 and J usage is TRBJ1-6; no clear D. The CDR3 is made up of 15 amino acids. CDR1 is SGHRS, CDR2 YFSETQ, per germline. Trimming stripped 4 bases from V and 8 bases from J, with 16 bases between. DNA of the CDR3: TGCGCCAGCAGCGTCTCGGGAGACCCGTATTCACCCCTCCACTTT. Residues: CASSVSGDPYSPLHF.

This clone turned up a few times. The genes are TRBV7-2 and TRBJ1-1, with a tentative D call TRBD1 (5 bases). This CDR3 spans 14 amino acids. Trimming removed 2 bases from V and 5 bases from J, with 12 bases in between. Looked up from germline, CDR1 is SGHTA and CDR2 is FQGNSA. Here the CDR3 DNA reads TGTGCCAGCAGCTTAACCCGGGAGGGGACTGAAGCTTTCTTT. Translated, it gives CASSLTREGTEAFF.

The count of this clone is one. The gene calls are TRBV7-6 and TRBJ2-1; 8 bases align to TRBD2. The germline CDR1 and CDR2 sequences are SGHVS and FNYEAQ. V dropped 1 base and J dropped 8; count of bases not matched to a gene: 16. This CDR3 spans 18 amino acids. The CDR3 nucleotides are TGTGCCAGCAGCTTAGGTGCTTGGCGGGAGGTACCCAGCTATGAGCAGTTCTTC. Translating it yields CASSLGAWREVPSYEQFF.

The chain has TRBV19 and TRBJ2-2, with D perhaps matching TRBD2 (6 bases). The CDR3 covers 15 residues. V was pared by 9 bases and J by 8 bases, with 22 bases between. In germline, CDR1 is LNHDA, CDR2 SQIVND (reference sequence). CDR3 coding DNA: TGTGCCAGCTTCAGCCAGGGAGGAGGGTTGGGGGAGCTGTTTTTT. This translates into CASFSQGGGLGELFF.

The chain has TRBV15 and TRBJ2-1; TRBD1 agrees at 12 bases. CDR1 LNHNV and CDR2 YYDKDF come from the germline V gene (reference sequence). V trimming: 4 bases; J trimming: 7 bases; junction bases outside the gene matches: 5. The CDR3 has 15 amino acids. The CDR3 loop reads CATSNPGQGANEQFF. The CDR3 bases are TGTGCCACCAGCAACCCGGGACAGGGGGCAAATGAGCAGTTCTTC.

The V gene is TRBV3-1 (or the pseudogene TRBV3-2), the J gene TRBJ2-7; D remains ambiguous. CDR3 length equals 11 residues. Between the trimmed V and J ends, which lost 5 bases and 2 bases, there was a span of 4 bases. Germline CDR1 reads LGHDT; CDR2 reads YNNKEL (reference sequence). CDR3 nucleotide sequence: TGTGCCAGCAGCTCTCCCTACGAGCAGTACGTC. Translation gives CASSSPYEQYV.

V usage is TRBV19 and J usage is TRBJ1-2, with TRBD1 as a possible D gene (5 bases). The CDR3 has 13 amino acids. The ends were cut back, 5 bases at V and 14 bases at J, with 21 bases in the middle. CDR1 is LNHDA and CDR2 is SQIVND in the germline V gene (reference sequence). CDR3: CASSFRTRRSYTF. DNA of the CDR3: TGTGCCAGTAGTTTTCGGACAAGGCGGTCTTATACCTTC.

Only one count was recorded for this clone. The chain joins TRBV7-2 to TRBJ1-6; the D gene is possibly TRBD1 (5 bases). This CDR3 region has 15 residues. Trimming removed 2 bases at V and 7 bases at J, with 12 bases between. Per the germline V gene, CDR1 is SGHTA and CDR2 is FQGNSA. CDR3 nucleotide sequence: TGTGCCAGCAGCTTACTCGGGGGGGACAATTCACCCCTCCACTTT. This codes for CASSLLGGDNSPLHF.

The gene calls are TRBV5-1 and TRBJ1-6; 7 bases are shared with TRBD1. The CDR3 extends over 15 amino acids. Unmatched junction bases numbered 5, after V lost 4 bases and J lost 4 bases. CDR1 and CDR2 from the germline V gene are SGHRS and YFSETQ. CDR3 loop: CASSPGTVYNSPLHF. The DNA for the CDR3 is TGCGCCAGCAGCCCTGGGACAGTTTATAATTCACCCCTCCACTTT.

V usage is TRBV18 and J usage is TRBJ2-1; D is possibly TRBD2 (5 bases). CDR3 length equals 15 residues. The V gene lost 3 bases and the J gene lost 0 bases, with 9 bases spanning the gap. Germline V lookup: CDR1 KGHSH, CDR2 LQKENI. CDR3 amino acids: CASSPSGYSYNEQFF. The CDR3, as DNA: TGTGCCAGCTCACCGAGCGGATACTCCTACAATGAGCAGTTCTTC.

In the case of this clone: Additional DNA sequences in this sample encode the identical CDR3. This chain joins TRBV4-3 and TRBJ1-2; perhaps TRBD1 as D (6 bases). The CDR3 extends over 18 amino acids. Trimming took 4 bases from V and 3 from J, leaving 24 bases between them. Germline assignment: CDR1 LGHNA and CDR2 YSLEER. CDR3 region: CASSPARRTDQPYYGYTF. As DNA, the CDR3 is TGCGCCAGCAGCCCAGCAAGGAGGACAGATCAACCATACTATGGCTACACCTTC.

The chain uses TRBV25-1 and TRBJ2-7; weak D call: TRBD1 (5 bases). V was pared by 1 base and J by 2 bases, with 12 bases between. The CDR3 contains 15 residues. Germline CDR1 is MGHDK and CDR2 is SYGVNS. CDR3 coding DNA: TGTGCCAGCAGTGAATTCGCAGGGAAAACCTACGAGCAGTACGTC. Encoded protein: CASSEFAGKTYEQYV.

V usage is TRBV2 and J usage is TRBJ2-1; 8 nucleotides agree with TRBD1. Losses at the gene ends were 7 bases for V and 12 bases for J; bases not matched to a gene: 29. Germline CDR1 and CDR2: SNHLY and FYNNEI. The CDR3 loop spans 19 amino acids. The CDR3 spells CASTTKSNFGTGNPPVQFF. CDR3 sequence (DNA): TGTGCCAGCACGACAAAAAGCAACTTCGGGACAGGAAACCCCCCTGTGCAGTTCTTC. The full variable domain, rest sourced from reference TRBV2 and TRBJ2-1, is EPEVTQTPSHQVTQMGQEVILRCVPISNHLYFYWYRQILGQKVEFLVSFYNNEISEKSEIFDDQFSVERPDGSNFTLKIRSTKLEDSAMYFCASTTKSNFGTGNPPVQFFGPGTRLTVL.